Presented here are 19 T cell receptor beta chains from one specimen sequenced in a study of T-cell memory formation after mild COVID-19. Via MiXCR, TCRdb re-called the 5' RACE reads, giving one row per CDR3 protein. The sample carries around 430,000 distinct CDR3 sequences, approximately 15% recorded once. Sequencing was performed on PBMCs or a T cell subset sorted from them (not recorded which). The origin of the receptors is a man aged 18 to 29 who had mild COVID-19 (a few samples of this study predate the infection). Cell type and time point are not known.

This clonotype occurred a few times. This rearrangement joins TRBV15 to TRBJ2-5; possible D gene TRBD2, 5 bases. CDR3 length equals 14 residues. CDR1 and CDR2 (germline): LNHNV, YYDKDF (reference sequence). Deletions cut 5 bases from V and 7 bases from J, with 17 bases between. The CDR3 bases are TGTGCCACCAGCCAATACCGGGGAAGCAGGACCCAGTACTTC. Translated, it gives CATSQYRGSRTQYF. The variable domain in full, with the rest retrieved from reference TRBV15 and TRBJ2-5, is DAMVIQNPRYQVTQFGKPVTLSCSQTLNHNVMYWYQQKSSQAPKLLFHYYDKDFNNEADTPDNFQSRRPNTSFCFLDIRSPGLGDTAMYLCATSQYRGSRTQYFGPGTRLLVL.

J is TRBJ2-3 and V is TRBV20-1; 9 bases fit TRBD2. CDR3 length: 15 residues. Germline V CDR1 and CDR2: DFQATT, SNEGSKA (reference sequence). Unmatched junction bases numbered 6, after V lost 0 bases and J lost 5 bases. This chain's CDR3 is CSARDPSGAGDTQYF. The DNA for the CDR3 is TGCAGTGCTAGAGATCCTAGCGGGGCAGGAGATACGCAGTATTTT.

In its sample, this clonotype was seen a few times. This rearrangement joins TRBV18 to TRBJ2-1; 7 bases align to TRBD2. Unmatched junction bases numbered 6, after V lost 3 bases and J lost 1 base. Germline V CDR1 and CDR2: KGHSH, LQKENI. This CDR3 contains 16 residues. The CDR3 DNA is TGTGCCAGCTCACCCTTGGGACTAAATTCCTACAATGAGCAGTTCTTC. Amino acids: CASSPLGLNSYNEQFF. Using reference TRBV18 and TRBJ2-1 for the parts outside the CDR3, the full variable domain is NAGVMQNPRHLVRRRGQEARLRCSPMKGHSHVYWYRQLPEEGLKFMVYLQKENIIDESGMPKERFSAEFPKEGPSILRIQQVVRGDSAAYFCASSPLGLNSYNEQFFGPGTRLTVL.

This clonotype was observed a few times. The chain couples TRBV6-5 to TRBJ1-2; no clear D gene. V was trimmed by 2 bases and J by 8 bases, leaving 12 bases between them. The CDR3 runs 13 residues. Germline loops: CDR1 MNHEY, CDR2 SVGAGI. This chain's CDR3 is CASSYGGERGYTF. The CDR3 DNA sequence: TGTGCCAGCAGTTACGGAGGAGAGCGAGGCTACACCTTC.

This clonotype has only a few counts. The chain links TRBV28 to TRBJ1-5; TRBD1 matches 10 bases. CDR1 and CDR2 from the germline V gene are MDHEN and SYDVKM. Unmatched junction bases numbered 7, after V lost 6 bases and J lost 5 bases. This CDR3 spans 15 amino acids. The CDR3 reads CASSPPGQGHQPQHF. As DNA, the CDR3 is TGTGCCAGCAGCCCTCCGGGACAGGGGCATCAGCCCCAGCATTTT.

This clonotype was observed a few times. The V call is TRBV6-1, the J call TRBJ2-7, with no clear D. CDR1 MNHNS and CDR2 SASEGT come from the germline V gene. The CDR3 sequence is 13 residues long. V was pared by 6 bases and J by 3 bases, with 12 bases between. As DNA, the CDR3 is TGTGCCAGCAGGTCCCACACGGACTACGAGCAGTACTTC. It codes for CASRSHTDYEQYF.

The rearrangement joins TRBV6-5 to TRBJ2-7; D is unclear. The V end was cut by 0 bases, the J end by 2 bases, with 14 bases between. This CDR3 has 16 residues. Germline loops: CDR1 MNHEY, CDR2 SVGAGI. In nucleotides, the CDR3 is TGTGCCAGCAGTTACTCGATTACCCCGCTTCCCTACGAGCAGTACTTC. This codes for CASSYSITPLPYEQYF.

This chain connects TRBV20-1 to TRBJ1-1; 8 bases map to TRBD1. Germline-derived CDR1 and CDR2 are DFQATT and SNEGSKA (reference sequence). Trimming removed 3 bases from V and 5 bases from J; junction bases left unmatched: 8. The CDR3 length is 14 residues. CDR3 bases: TGCAGTGCTAGTGACAGGGGCATAGTTACTGAAGCTTTCTTT. Residues: CSASDRGIVTEAFF.

CDR3 DNA: TGTGCCAGCAGTTTATCGGGGGGATTCGAGCAGTACGTC. This translates into CASSLSGGFEQYV. The J gene is TRBJ2-7, the V gene TRBV27, with D perhaps matching TRBD2 (6 bases). V was cut by 0 bases and J by 6 bases, with 9 bases left in between. CDR1 is MNHEY and CDR2 is SMNVEV in the germline V gene (reference sequence). There are 13 residues in the CDR3.

This clonotype has a handful of counts. The gene calls are TRBV29-1 and TRBJ1-2; D unclear. The germline V and J ends were trimmed by 2 bases and 4 bases, with 8 bases remaining between them. The CDR3 contains 12 residues. Germline-derived CDR1 and CDR2 are SQVTM and ANQGSEA. The CDR3 region is CSVERGRYGYTF. The DNA for the CDR3 is TGCAGCGTTGAACGAGGCCGCTATGGCTACACCTTC.

This clonotype was observed a few times. The rearrangement uses TRBV4-3 and TRBJ1-3; D remains ambiguous. The germline V and J ends were trimmed by 0 bases and 0 bases, with 6 bases remaining between them. The CDR3 covers 15 residues. Germline lookup yields CDR1 LGHNA and CDR2 YSLEER. The DNA of the CDR3 is TGCGCCAGCAGCCAAGATCCCTCCTCTGGAAACACCATATATTTT. It yields the protein CASSQDPSSGNTIYF.

As concerns this clonotype: Its ends do not fully match the called genes, so a read error is possible. The chain combines TRBV4-1 with TRBJ2-5; D is possibly TRBD2 (5 bases). The germline V gene encodes CDR1 MGHRA and CDR2 YSYEKL. This CDR3 has 13 amino acids. CDR3 sequence (DNA): TGCGCCAGAAGCCAAGATCCTGAGGGGACCCAGTACTTC. Amino acid sequence: CARSQDPEGTQYF.

V is TRBV29-1 and J is TRBJ2-2; 9 bases are a match to TRBD2. The CDR3 runs to 16 residues. Germline assignment: CDR1 SQVTM and CDR2 ANQGSEA. The junction had 5 bases not matched to a gene; V was cut back by 3 bases and J by 0 bases. CDR3 DNA: TGCAGCGTTGAGAGGCGGGGGGGCGCGAACACCGGGGAGCTGTTTTTT. Translation gives CSVERRGGANTGELFF.

This clonotype was observed a few times. The J gene is TRBJ1-2, the V gene TRBV30; unclear D gene. This CDR3 has 12 amino acids. Trimming shortened V by 3 bases and J by 4 bases, and 9 bases separated the two germline ends. The germline V gene encodes CDR1 GTSNPN and CDR2 SVGIG (reference sequence). CDR3 region: CAWRRRGYGYTF. The DNA for the CDR3 is TGTGCCTGGAGGCGCCGGGGCTATGGCTACACCTTC.

The chain has TRBV4-1 and TRBJ2-7, with 12 bases lining up with TRBD1. The junction had 3 bases not matched to a gene; V was cut back by 3 bases and J by 3 bases. There are 15 residues in the CDR3. Germline assignment: CDR1 MGHRA and CDR2 YSYEKL. The DNA for the CDR3 is TGCGCCAGCAGCCAGGGACAGGGGGCCATCTACGAGCAGTACGTC. It yields the protein CASSQGQGAIYEQYV.

The V and J genes are TRBV20-1 and TRBJ2-1; 7 bases line up with TRBD2. The CDR3 runs to 15 residues. Germline trimming cut 2 bases from V and 7 bases from J; bases unmatched to any gene: 11. Germline assignment: CDR1 DFQATT and CDR2 SNEGSKA (reference sequence). Here the CDR3 DNA reads TGCAGTGCTAGACTCCCAGCGGGGCCACTAAATGAGCAGTTCTTC. As protein: CSARLPAGPLNEQFF.

The rearrangement joins TRBV3-1 to TRBJ1-1; 9 nucleotides align to TRBD1. Germline CDR1 is LGHDT and CDR2 is YNNKEL (reference sequence). CDR3 size: 15 residues. Trimming cost V 4 bases and J 2 bases; bases outside gene matches: 5. This CDR3 is CASSPGQGTNTEAFF. CDR3 sequence (DNA): TGTGCCAGCAGCCCTGGACAGGGGACTAACACTGAAGCTTTCTTT.

This clonotype has only a few counts. The J gene is TRBJ2-1, the V gene TRBV4-3; D is perhaps TRBD1 (6 bases). Germline values: CDR1 LGHNA, CDR2 YSLEER. There are 14 residues in the CDR3. Trimming shortened V by 2 bases and J by 3 bases, and 8 bases separated the two germline ends. The CDR3 sequence is CASSQMTGYNEQFF. The CDR3, as DNA: TGCGCCAGCAGCCAAATGACAGGCTACAATGAGCAGTTCTTC.

The chain employs TRBV5-1 and TRBJ2-2; no clear D gene. Germline CDR1 reads SGHRS; CDR2 reads YFSETQ. The CDR3 is 15 amino acids. Trimming cost V 0 bases and J 5 bases, with 11 bases left between them. CDR3 DNA: TGCGCCAGCAGCTTGGAGGGTCCTCCGACCGGGGAGCTGTTTTTT. Its translation: CASSLEGPPTGELFF.